This T cell receptor (beta chain) originates from a study of cytomegalovirus exposure and HLA in healthy donors. Whole-study findings and limits: Solely CMV serostatus was available to characterize immune exposure.

A note on this clone: Its antigen is still unknown.

Use of 60 Vbeta and 13 Jbeta primers characterized the PCR. Profiling relied on immunoSEQ multiplex PCR, and the TCRdb table lists in-frame clones only, not all of them. The table has 130,000 or so clones, around four fifths seen once. Germline V gene lookup returns CDR1 KGHSH and CDR2 LQKENI. Trimming pared 6 bases from V and 6 bases from J, leaving 9 bases between. The length of the CDR3 is 12 residues. This sequence was found in a woman between 35 and 50 years old in good health and CMV-seronegative. The chain employs TRBV18 and TRBJ2-1, with D hard to call. The sample was PBMCs. CDR3 amino acids: CASSPIPNEQFF. CDR3 nucleotides: TGTGCCAGCTCCCCCATTCCCAATGAGCAGTTCTTC. The full variable domain, rest sourced from reference TRBV18 and TRBJ2-1, is NAGVMQNPRHLVRRRGQEARLRCSPMKGHSHVYWYRQLPEEGLKFMVYLQKENIIDESGMPKERFSAEFPKEGPSILRIQQVVRGDSAAYFCASSPIPNEQFFGPGTRLTVL.